There are a few counts of the clone carrying this T cell receptor (beta chain). These data originate in a study of early T cells in non-severe SARS-CoV-2 infection. About the research overall: Unsorted whole blood bulk RNA was sequenced, with unpaired chains.

Individual cDNA molecules were tagged with unique molecular identifiers, the study reported. Each CDR3 protein is one row after TCRdb ran MiXCR on the 5' RACE reads. Here the sample spans just over 80,000 distinct CDR3 sequences, roughly 13% being singletons. Germline V CDR1 and CDR2: SQVTM, ANQGSEA. Trimming removed 1 base from V and 7 bases from J, with 10 bases in between. The CDR3 has 12 residues. Sequenced input: whole blood. The sequence derives from an adult who was a healthcare worker with PCR-confirmed SARS-CoV-2 infection or an uninfected control (not recorded which). The chain links TRBV29-1 to TRBJ1-1, with a possible D match to TRBD1 (5 bases). CDR3 in amino acids: CSVEGDSFEAFF. The CDR3 coding sequence is TGCAGCGTTGAAGGAGACAGCTTTGAAGCTTTCTTT.